Listed below are T cell receptor beta chains from one sample, sequenced in a study of cytomegalovirus exposure and HLA in healthy donors. TCRdb's table, derived via immunoSEQ multiplex PCR, lists solely in-frame clones and lacks some. The repertoire holds over 80,000 clones, with under 85% as singletons. The sequencing sample was made of PBMCs. Every receptor here comes from a female donor in good health and CMV-seropositive. Each CDR3 is given with its conserved first and last residue. D genes are given only for firm matches. The size of a clone is reported for some rows only, either as once, few or many, or as a class for expanded clones.

d_call,v_call,clone_size,j_call,cdr3_length,cdr3_nt,cdr3_aa
.,TRBV30,.,TRBJ2-1,12,TGTGCCTGGATTATGGTTGCGGGAACGAAGTTCTTC,CAWIMVAGTKFF
.,TRBV7-8,.,TRBJ2-4,16,TGTGCCAGCAGCTTTATTGCCGGCGTCGGGGAGAACATTCAGTACTTC,CASSFIAGVGENIQYF
.,TRBV2,.,TRBJ2-3,14,TGTGCCAGCAGTAGGACACCTAACACAGATACGCAGTATTTT,CASSRTPNTDTQYF
.,TRBV5-3,many,TRBJ2-1,12,TGTGCCAGAAGCTTGGCTGTGACTAGGGGGTTCTTC,CARSLAVTRGFF
.,TRBV9,.,TRBJ1-2,11,TGTGCCAGCAGCGACGGCTATGGCTACACCTTC,CASSDGYGYTF
.,TRBV18,once,TRBJ1-1,14,TGTGCCAGCTCACCCGGGGTCGAGAACACTGAAGCTTTCTTT,CASSPGVENTEAFF
TRBD1,TRBV18,.,TRBJ1-2,14,TGTGCCAGCTCACCACCGGGACAGGGGCCTGGCTACACCTTC,CASSPPGQGPGYTF
TRBD1,TRBV2,.,TRBJ2-2,15,TGTGCCAGCAGGACAGGGGGGTCGAACACCGGGGAGCTGTTTTTT,CASRTGGSNTGELFF
.,TRBV9,.,TRBJ1-3,17,TGTGCCAGCAGCGTGGTACCGACTGAGGCCTCTGGAAACACCATATATTTT,CASSVVPTEASGNTIYF
TRBD1,TRBV6-5,.,TRBJ2-7,15,TGTGCCAGCAGTTTCCGGGACAGGGCCTCCTACGAGCAGTACTTC,CASSFRDRASYEQYF
TRBD1,TRBV29-1,.,TRBJ1-2,13,TGCAGCGCCGCGGGACAGGGGGCCGGTGGCTACACCTTC,CSAAGQGAGGYTF
.,TRBV2,.,TRBJ1-3,17,TGTGCCAGCAGTAACACCGGGACACTGAGCTCTGGAAACACCATATATTTT,CASSNTGTLSSGNTIYF
.,TRBV5-4,.,TRBJ1-4,13,TGTGCCAGCAGCCCACGCGTTAATGAAAAACTGTTTTTT,CASSPRVNEKLFF
TRBD2,TRBV15,few,TRBJ2-7,15,TGTGCCACCAGCAGAGGGGAATCTAGCGGCTACGAGCAGTACTTC,CATSRGESSGYEQYF
.,TRBV5-5,.,TRBJ1-2,16,TGTGCCAGCAGCTTGGTTCAGCCAGGGCGCAGCTATGGCTACACCTTC,CASSLVQPGRSYGYTF
.,TRBV18,.,TRBJ1-5,13,TGTGCCAGCCTGAGGGAGGAGGGTCAGCCCCAGCATTTT,CASLREEGQPQHF
.,TRBV29-1,.,TRBJ1-1,14,TGCAGCGTCCAAGCTAGGATGGCGTTCACTGAAGCTTTCTTT,CSVQARMAFTEAFF
.,TRBV4-1,.,TRBJ1-1,16,TGCGCCAGCAGCCAAGATGTGAACAGGCTGAACACTGAAGCTTTCTTT,CASSQDVNRLNTEAFF
TRBD1,TRBV19,.,TRBJ2-2,14,TGTGCCAGTAGTCAGGGACAGGGGGCCGGGGAGCTGTTTTTT,CASSQGQGAGELFF
.,TRBV7-2,.,TRBJ2-7,15,TGTGCCAGCAGCACACGTTCAGGGGTCGGATACGAGCAGTACTTC,CASSTRSGVGYEQYF
TRBD2,TRBV28,.,TRBJ2-7,15,TGTGCCAGCAGTCCCACAGGGCGGGGGGTTTACGAGCAGTACTTC,CASSPTGRGVYEQYF
TRBD1,TRBV5-4,.,TRBJ2-5,16,TGTGCCAGCAGGAGGACGGGACAGGGGATTTGGGAGACCCAGTACTTC,CASRRTGQGIWETQYF
.,TRBV7-2,.,TRBJ2-7,14,TGTGCCAGCAGCTTTTACAGTGCACCCTACGAGCAGTACTTC,CASSFYSAPYEQYF
.,TRBV2,.,TRBJ1-2,14,TGTGCCAGCAGTGAAGTCGGAGATGGCTATGGCTACACCTTC,CASSEVGDGYGYTF
.,TRBV30,once,TRBJ2-7,12,TGTGCCTGGAGTGTATCAGGGGCCGAGCAGTACTTC,CAWSVSGAEQYF
TRBD1,TRBV30,.,TRBJ1-1,11,TGTGCCTGGCGCGACAGGGTTTCGGCTTTCTTT,CAWRDRVSAFF
.,TRBV6-4,.,TRBJ2-4,16,TGTGCCAGCAGTGCCCCCTTTGGGGGGGGCCTCAACATTCAGTACTTC,CASSAPFGGGLNIQYF
.,TRBV4-2,.,TRBJ1-1,12,TGTGCCAGCAGCCAACTGGGGGCGGGAGCTTTCTTT,CASSQLGAGAFF
TRBD1,TRBV6-1,.,TRBJ2-2,16,TGTGCCAGCAGTGGGCGGGGACAGGGGGCGGCCGGGGAGCTGTTTTTT,CASSGRGQGAAGELFF
TRBD2,TRBV4-2,many,TRBJ2-3,17,TGTGCCAGCAGCCAAGGAGGGACTAGCGGAACGACAGATACGCAGTATTTT,CASSQGGTSGTTDTQYF
.,TRBV29-1,.,TRBJ1-5,13,TGCAGCGTTCAGACGGACACCCATCAGCCCCAGCATTTT,CSVQTDTHQPQHF
TRBD2,TRBV10-3,.,TRBJ2-1,12,TGTGCCATCAGTGACCGGGGGGGCTCGGGGTTCTTC,CAISDRGGSGFF
TRBD2,TRBV5-1,.,TRBJ2-1,16,TGCGCCAGCAGCTCCAACCTAGCGGAACCCTACAATGAGCAGTTCTTC,CASSSNLAEPYNEQFF
TRBD2,TRBV7-7,.,TRBJ2-3,15,TGTGCTAGCAGCTTAGGCGGGAGGGCCCCCGATACGCAGTATTTT,CASSLGGRAPDTQYF
.,TRBV7-2,.,TRBJ2-2,16,TGTGCCAGCAGCTTACGCCTTTCTACGAACACCGGGGAGCTGTTTTTT,CASSLRLSTNTGELFF
.,TRBV5-4,.,TRBJ2-7,15,TGTGCCAGCAGCTTGGACAGGGAAGTGCTCTACGAGCAGTACTTC,CASSLDREVLYEQYF
TRBD1,TRBV30,.,TRBJ2-6,17,TGTGCCTGGAGTGTAGGGGGCTCCGAAACTGGGGCCAACGTCCTGACTTTC,CAWSVGGSETGANVLTF
TRBD1,TRBV19,.,TRBJ1-1,13,TGTGCCAGTAGGGGACAGGGCGGCACTGAAGCTTTCTTT,CASRGQGGTEAFF
TRBD1,TRBV5-6,.,TRBJ2-3,14,TGTGCCAGCAGCTACGGGACAGGCACAGATACGCAGTATTTT,CASSYGTGTDTQYF
.,TRBV5-1,.,TRBJ2-1,15,TGCGCCAGCAGCTTAGGCGGGAACACCTACAATGAGCAGTTCTTC,CASSLGGNTYNEQFF
.,TRBV28,.,TRBJ1-4,15,TGTGCCAGCAGTTGGCAGTTTACAACTAATGAAAAACTGTTTTTT,CASSWQFTTNEKLFF
TRBD1,TRBV7-9,.,TRBJ2-7,15,TGTGCCAGCAGCCGGGGGGGACAGGGGATCCACGAGCAGTACTTC,CASSRGGQGIHEQYF
TRBD1,TRBV7-9,.,TRBJ1-1,15,TGTGCCAGCAGCCAGAGGACAGGGACGGGGACTGAAGCTTTCTTT,CASSQRTGTGTEAFF
TRBD2,TRBV30,.,TRBJ2-1,13,TGTGCCTGGACGGCTAGCGGGTACAATGAGCAGTTCTTC,CAWTASGYNEQFF
TRBD2,TRBV28,.,TRBJ2-5,17,TGTGCCAGCAGTTTATTAGGGGCTAGCGGGGGCCAAGAGACCCAGTACTTC,CASSLLGASGGQETQYF
.,TRBV19,.,TRBJ1-5,15,TGTGCCAGTAGCCGGGAAAAGCTTCCCAATCAGCCCCAGCATTTT,CASSREKLPNQPQHF
TRBD1,TRBV4-1,.,TRBJ1-2,17,TGCGCCAGCAGCCATCCCGGACAGGGGATACCTGGCTATGGCTACACCTTC,CASSHPGQGIPGYGYTF
.,TRBV6-1,few,TRBJ2-5,13,TGTGCCAGCAGTGAATCCGACCAAGAGACCCAGTACTTC,CASSESDQETQYF
.,TRBV4-3,.,TRBJ1-5,14,TGCGCCAGCAGCCAAGATTCGGGGGATCAGCCCCAGCATTTT,CASSQDSGDQPQHF
.,TRBV14,.,TRBJ2-7,14,TGTGCCAGCAGCCACCGACAGGTACGCTACGAGCAGTACTTC,CASSHRQVRYEQYF